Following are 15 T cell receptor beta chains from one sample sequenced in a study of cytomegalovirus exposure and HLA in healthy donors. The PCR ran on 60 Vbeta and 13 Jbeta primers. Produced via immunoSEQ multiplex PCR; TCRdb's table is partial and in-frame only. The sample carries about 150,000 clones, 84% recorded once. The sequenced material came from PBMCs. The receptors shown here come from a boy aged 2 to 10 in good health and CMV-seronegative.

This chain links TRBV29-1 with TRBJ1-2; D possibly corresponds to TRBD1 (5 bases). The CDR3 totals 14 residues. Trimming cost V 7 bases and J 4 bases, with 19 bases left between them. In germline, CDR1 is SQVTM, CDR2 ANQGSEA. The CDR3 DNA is TGCAGCGCCGTTACGGGGGAACGTAGCTATGGCTACACCTTC. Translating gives CSAVTGERSYGYTF.

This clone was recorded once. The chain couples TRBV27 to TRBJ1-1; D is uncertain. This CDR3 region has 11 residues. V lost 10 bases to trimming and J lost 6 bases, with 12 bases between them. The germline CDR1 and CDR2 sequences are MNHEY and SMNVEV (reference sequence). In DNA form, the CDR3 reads TGTGCCACGTATGGAGGCGCTGAAGCTTTCTTT. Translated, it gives CATYGGAEAFF.

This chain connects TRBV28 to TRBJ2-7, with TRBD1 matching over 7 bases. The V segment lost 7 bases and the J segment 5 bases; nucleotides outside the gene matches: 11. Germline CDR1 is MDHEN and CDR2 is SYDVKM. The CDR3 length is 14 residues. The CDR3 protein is CASTLPTGINEQYF. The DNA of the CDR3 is TGTGCCAGCACCCTCCCGACAGGGATCAACGAGCAGTACTTC.

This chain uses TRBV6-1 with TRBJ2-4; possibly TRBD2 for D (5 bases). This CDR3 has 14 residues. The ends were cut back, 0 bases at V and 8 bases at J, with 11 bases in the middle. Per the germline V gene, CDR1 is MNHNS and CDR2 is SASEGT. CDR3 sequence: CASSEALPRDIQYF. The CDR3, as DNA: TGTGCCAGCAGTGAAGCGCTTCCGAGGGACATTCAGTACTTC.

Here the CDR3 reads CASSILRGLGEKLFF. CDR3 in DNA: TGTGCCAGTAGTATATTGAGAGGTCTCGGGGAAAAACTGTTTTTT. This chain uses TRBV19 with TRBJ1-4; D is uncertain. In germline, CDR1 is LNHDA, CDR2 SQIVND (reference sequence). CDR3 length equals 15 residues. Trimming removed 2 bases from V and 8 bases from J, with 15 bases in between.

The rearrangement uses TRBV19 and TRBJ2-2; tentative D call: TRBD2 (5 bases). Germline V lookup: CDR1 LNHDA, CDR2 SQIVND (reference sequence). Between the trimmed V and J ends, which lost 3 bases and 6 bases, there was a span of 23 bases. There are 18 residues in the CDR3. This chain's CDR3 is CASSIIPLAWKLPGELFF. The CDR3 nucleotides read TGTGCCAGTAGTATTATCCCGCTAGCTTGGAAGCTCCCCGGGGAGCTGTTTTTT.

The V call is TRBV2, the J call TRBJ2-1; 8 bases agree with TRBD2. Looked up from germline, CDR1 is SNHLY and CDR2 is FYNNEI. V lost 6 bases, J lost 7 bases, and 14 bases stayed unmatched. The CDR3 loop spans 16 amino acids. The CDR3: CASRDEAGASGNEQFF. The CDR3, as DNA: TGTGCCAGCAGGGACGAAGCGGGAGCCTCGGGGAATGAGCAGTTCTTC.

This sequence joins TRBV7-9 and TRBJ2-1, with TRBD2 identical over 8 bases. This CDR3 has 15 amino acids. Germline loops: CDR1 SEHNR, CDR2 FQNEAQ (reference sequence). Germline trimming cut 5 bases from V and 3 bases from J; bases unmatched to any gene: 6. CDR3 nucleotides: TGTGCCAGCAGCCCGCGGGAGGCTAACTACAATGAGCAGTTCTTC. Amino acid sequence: CASSPREANYNEQFF.

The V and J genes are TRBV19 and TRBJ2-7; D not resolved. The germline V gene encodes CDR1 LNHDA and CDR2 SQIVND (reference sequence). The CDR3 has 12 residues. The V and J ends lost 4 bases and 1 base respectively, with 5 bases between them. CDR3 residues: CASSKSSYEQYF. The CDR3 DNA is TGTGCCAGTAGTAAATCTTCCTACGAGCAGTACTTC. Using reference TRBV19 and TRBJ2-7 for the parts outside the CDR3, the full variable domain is DGGITQSPKYLFRKEGQNVTLSCEQNLNHDAMYWYRQDPGQGLRLIYYSQIVNDFQKGDIAEGYSVSREKKESFPLTVTSAQKNPTAFYLCASSKSSYEQYFGPGTRLTVT.

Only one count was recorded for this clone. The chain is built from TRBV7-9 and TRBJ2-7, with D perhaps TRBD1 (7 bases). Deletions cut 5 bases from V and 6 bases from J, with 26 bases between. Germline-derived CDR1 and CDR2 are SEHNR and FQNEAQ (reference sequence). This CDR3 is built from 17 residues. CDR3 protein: CASSQQKGAEGLGEQYF. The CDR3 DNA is TGTGCCAGCAGCCAGCAAAAGGGGGCGGAGGGGTTAGGCGAGCAGTACTTC.

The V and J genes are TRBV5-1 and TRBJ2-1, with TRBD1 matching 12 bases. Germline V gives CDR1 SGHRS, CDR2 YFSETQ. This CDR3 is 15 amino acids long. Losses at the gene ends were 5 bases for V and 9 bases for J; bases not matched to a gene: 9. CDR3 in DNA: TGCGCCAGCAGTTTTCCGGGACAGGGGGCTGGTGAGCAGTTCTTC. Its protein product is CASSFPGQGAGEQFF.

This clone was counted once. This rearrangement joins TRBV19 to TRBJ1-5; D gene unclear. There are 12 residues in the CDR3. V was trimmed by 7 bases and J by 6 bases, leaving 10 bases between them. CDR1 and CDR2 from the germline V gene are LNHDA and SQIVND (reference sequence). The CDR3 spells CASKRWAQPQHF. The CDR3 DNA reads TGTGCCAGTAAACGGTGGGCTCAGCCCCAGCATTTT.

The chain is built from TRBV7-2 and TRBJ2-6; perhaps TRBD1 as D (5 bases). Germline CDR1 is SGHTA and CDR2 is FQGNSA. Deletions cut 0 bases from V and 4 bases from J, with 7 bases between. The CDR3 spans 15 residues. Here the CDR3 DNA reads TGTGCCAGCAGCTTAGCAGGGGCCGGGGCCAACGTCCTGACTTTC. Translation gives CASSLAGAGANVLTF.

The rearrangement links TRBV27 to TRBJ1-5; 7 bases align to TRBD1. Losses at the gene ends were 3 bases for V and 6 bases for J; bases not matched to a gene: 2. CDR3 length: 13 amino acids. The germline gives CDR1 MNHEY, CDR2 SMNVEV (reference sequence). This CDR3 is CASSLSGGQPQHF. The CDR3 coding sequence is TGTGCCAGCAGTTTGTCAGGGGGTCAGCCCCAGCATTTT.

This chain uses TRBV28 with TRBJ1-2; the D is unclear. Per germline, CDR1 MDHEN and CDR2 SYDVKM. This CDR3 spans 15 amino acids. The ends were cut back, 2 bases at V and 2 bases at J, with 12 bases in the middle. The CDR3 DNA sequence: TGTGCCAGCAGTTTACCCGTGGACTGGAACTATGGCTACACCTTC. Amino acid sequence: CASSLPVDWNYGYTF.